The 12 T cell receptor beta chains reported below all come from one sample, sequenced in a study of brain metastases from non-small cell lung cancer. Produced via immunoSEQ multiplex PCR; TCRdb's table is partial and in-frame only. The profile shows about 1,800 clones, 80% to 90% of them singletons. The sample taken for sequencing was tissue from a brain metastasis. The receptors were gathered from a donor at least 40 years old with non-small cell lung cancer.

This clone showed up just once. The CDR3, as DNA: TGTGCCAGCAGCGTAGGGGGACTAGCGTATGAGCAGTTCTTC. Amino acid sequence: CASSVGGLAYEQFF. V is TRBV9 and J is TRBJ2-1; 10 nucleotides agree with TRBD2. This CDR3 comprises 14 residues. The germline CDR1 and CDR2 sequences are SGDLS and YYNGEE. The trim removed 0 bases at V and 8 bases at J, leaving 2 bases unmatched.

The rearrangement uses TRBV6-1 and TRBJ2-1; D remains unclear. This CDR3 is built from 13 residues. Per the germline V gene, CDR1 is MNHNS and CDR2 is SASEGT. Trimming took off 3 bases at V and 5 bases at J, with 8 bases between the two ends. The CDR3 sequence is CASSERKNNEQFF. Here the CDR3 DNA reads TGTGCCAGCAGTGAGCGTAAAAACAATGAGCAGTTCTTC.

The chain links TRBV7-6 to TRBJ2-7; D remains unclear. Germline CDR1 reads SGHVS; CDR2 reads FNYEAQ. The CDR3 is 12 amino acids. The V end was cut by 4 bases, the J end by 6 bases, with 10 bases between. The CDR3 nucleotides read TGTGCCAGCAGCTCCCCCTTATCCGAGCAGTACTTC. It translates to CASSSPLSEQYF.

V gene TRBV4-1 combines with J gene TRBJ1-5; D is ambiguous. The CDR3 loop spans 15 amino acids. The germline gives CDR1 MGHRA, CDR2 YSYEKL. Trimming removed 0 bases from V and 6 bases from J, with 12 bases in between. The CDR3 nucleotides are TGCGCCAGCAGCCAAGAGGGGTTGGGAGGTCAGCCCCAGCATTTT. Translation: CASSQEGLGGQPQHF.

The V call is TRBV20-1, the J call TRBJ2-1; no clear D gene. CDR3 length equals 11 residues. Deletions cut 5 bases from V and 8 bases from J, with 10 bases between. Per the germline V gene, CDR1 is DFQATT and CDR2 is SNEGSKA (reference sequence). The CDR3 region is CSAPRAYEQFF. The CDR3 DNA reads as TGCAGTGCTCCCCGAGCCTATGAGCAGTTCTTC.

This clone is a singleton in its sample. This chain's CDR3 is CASSTATVSGANVLTF. CDR3 coding DNA: TGTGCCAGTAGTACCGCGACAGTCTCTGGGGCCAACGTCCTGACTTTC. The rearrangement uses TRBV19 and TRBJ2-6; TRBD1 is a possible D gene (5 bases). The CDR3 runs to 16 residues. The germline CDR1 and CDR2 sequences are LNHDA and SQIVND (reference sequence). V gave up 4 bases and J gave up 0 bases, with 10 bases separating them.

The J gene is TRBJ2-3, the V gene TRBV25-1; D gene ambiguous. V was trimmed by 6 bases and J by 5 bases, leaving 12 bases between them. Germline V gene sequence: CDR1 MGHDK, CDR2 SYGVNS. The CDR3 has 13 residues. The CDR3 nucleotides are TGTGCCAGCAGATCTCCTTCAGGAGATACGCAGTATTTT. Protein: CASRSPSGDTQYF.

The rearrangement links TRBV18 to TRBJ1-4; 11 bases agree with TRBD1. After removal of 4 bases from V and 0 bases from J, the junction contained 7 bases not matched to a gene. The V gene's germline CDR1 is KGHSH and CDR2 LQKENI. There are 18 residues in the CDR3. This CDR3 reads CASSQGQGAFATNEKLFF. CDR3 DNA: TGTGCCAGCTCACAAGGACAGGGGGCTTTTGCAACTAATGAAAAACTGTTTTTT.

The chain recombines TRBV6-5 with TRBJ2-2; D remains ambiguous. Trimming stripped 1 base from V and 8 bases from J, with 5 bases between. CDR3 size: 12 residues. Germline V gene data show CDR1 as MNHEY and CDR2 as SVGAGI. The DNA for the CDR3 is TGTGCCAGCAGTTACTTCCCAGGGGAGCTGTTTTTT. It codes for CASSYFPGELFF.

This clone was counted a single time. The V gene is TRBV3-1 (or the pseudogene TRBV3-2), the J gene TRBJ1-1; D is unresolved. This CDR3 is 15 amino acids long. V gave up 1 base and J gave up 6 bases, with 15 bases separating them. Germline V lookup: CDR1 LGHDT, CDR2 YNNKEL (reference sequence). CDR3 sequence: CASSQVPSLGSEAFF. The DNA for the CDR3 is TGTGCCAGCAGCCAAGTCCCCTCTTTGGGATCTGAAGCTTTCTTT.

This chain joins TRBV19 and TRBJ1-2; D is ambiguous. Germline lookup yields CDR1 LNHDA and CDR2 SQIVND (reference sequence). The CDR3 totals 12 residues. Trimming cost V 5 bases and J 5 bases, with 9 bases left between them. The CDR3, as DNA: TGTGCCAGTAGTGTTGGGAGATATGGCTACACCTTC. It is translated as CASSVGRYGYTF.

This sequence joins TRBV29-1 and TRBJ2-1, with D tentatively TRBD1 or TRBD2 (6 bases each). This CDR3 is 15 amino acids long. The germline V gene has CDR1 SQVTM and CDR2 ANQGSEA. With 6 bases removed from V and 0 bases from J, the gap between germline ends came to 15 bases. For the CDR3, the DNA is TGCAGCGTGGAGGGACAACAGAGCTCCTACAATGAGCAGTTCTTC. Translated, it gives CSVEGQQSSYNEQFF.